The rows below give T cell receptor beta chains drawn from one sample of a study of shared clonotypes between healthy human individuals. Sequencing was performed with immunoSEQ multiplex PCR; in TCRdb, only in-frame clones are kept and a portion is missing. The repertoire includes 2 million to 3 million clones, roughly 93% of them detected once, and 0.36% sits in the top ten. The sequenced material came from naive CD4+ T cells from PBMCs. These receptors were taken from a man aged 18 to 35 in good health. Some clones in this sample may be carry-over from other donors' samples. Each CDR3 is given with its conserved first and last residue. The D gene is left open where the match is weak. Only some rows state a clone size, as once, few, many or a class for expanded clones.

CDR3nt,CDR3aa,d_gene,len,j_gene,abundance,v_gene
TGTGCCAGCACAGGGCCCACCTCTGGGGCCAACGTCCTGACTTTC,CASTGPTSGANVLTF,-,15,TRBJ2-6,once,TRBV5-8
TGTGCCAGCAGTTACTCAGGGGACTATGGCTACACCTTC,CASSYSGDYGYTF,-,13,TRBJ1-2,-,TRBV6-5
TGTGCCTGGACTACACAGGGGAACACTGAAGCTTTCTTT,CAWTTQGNTEAFF,-,13,TRBJ1-1,few,TRBV30
TGCGCCAGCAGCTCGACAGGGGGCAGGTACAATGAGCAGTTCTTC,CASSSTGGRYNEQFF,TRBD1,15,TRBJ2-1,-,TRBV5-1
TGTGCCAGCAGCTTTAGCGGGTGGCCACGGACCCAGTACTTC,CASSFSGWPRTQYF,TRBD2,14,TRBJ2-5,-,TRBV7-6
TGCGCCAGCAGCCTCGAGGATACGCAGTATTTT,CASSLEDTQYF,-,11,TRBJ2-3,-,TRBV5-1
TGTGCCAGTAGTGTACAGGGGGGAGCCCTCTCCTACGAGCAGTACTTC,CASSVQGGALSYEQYF,TRBD1,16,TRBJ2-7,-,TRBV19
TGTGCCAGCAGCTCCGGGACTAGAGGTGAGCAGTTCTTC,CASSSGTRGEQFF,TRBD2,13,TRBJ2-1,-,TRBV5-4
TGTGCCAGCAGTCCACGGAGCGGGAGGTTCACAGATACGCAGTATTTT,CASSPRSGRFTDTQYF,TRBD2,16,TRBJ2-3,-,TRBV28
TGTGCCAGCAGCCCCTCCCCCGTTGAAGGAAACACCATATATTTT,CASSPSPVEGNTIYF,-,15,TRBJ1-3,-,TRBV5-5
TGTGCCATCAGACCCTCTAGCGGGAGCTCCTACAATGAGCAGTTCTTC,CAIRPSSGSSYNEQFF,TRBD2,16,TRBJ2-1,once,TRBV10-3
TGCAGCGTTGAAGGACAGGGCAGGGACACCATATATTTT,CSVEGQGRDTIYF,TRBD1,13,TRBJ1-3,-,TRBV29-1
TGTGCCAGCAGCTTAGTATGGGGGAGCTCCTACGAGCAGTACTTC,CASSLVWGSSYEQYF,-,15,TRBJ2-7,-,TRBV7-9
TGCAGTGCGCCCGAGGGAGGCGGCTACACCTTC,CSAPEGGGYTF,-,11,TRBJ1-2,-,TRBV20-1
TGCGCCAGCAGCCAGGCGGGCAGGCGGGAGAGGTACGAGCAGTACTTC,CASSQAGRRERYEQYF,TRBD2,16,TRBJ2-7,-,TRBV4-1
TGTGCCAGCAGTTTTAGTCTAGCGGGCTTGTCCTACGAGCAGTACTTC,CASSFSLAGLSYEQYF,TRBD2,16,TRBJ2-7,once,TRBV28
TGCGCCAGCAGCCAAGATAGCACATCCGAGCAGTACTTC,CASSQDSTSEQYF,-,13,TRBJ2-7,-,TRBV4-3
TGTGCCAGCAGTGTAGGGACGGGACTTCCAGCGGATCAGCCCCAGCATTTT,CASSVGTGLPADQPQHF,-,17,TRBJ1-5,-,TRBV6-1
TGCAGCGTTGCAAGGGGCGCGGGAGGCTACACCTTC,CSVARGAGGYTF,-,12,TRBJ1-2,-,TRBV29-1
TGTGCCAGCAGCTTAGGTTTTCGGGGAGGGTATAGCAATCAGCCCCAGCATTTT,CASSLGFRGGYSNQPQHF,-,18,TRBJ1-5,-,TRBV11-2
TGTGCCAGCAGTTTCCAGGGGGCTTGGACTGAAGCTTTCTTT,CASSFQGAWTEAFF,TRBD1,14,TRBJ1-1,-,TRBV28
TGTGCCAGCAGCAAAGCCATCCAGGGCTCCTTTTCGATGGAGCAGTACTTC,CASSKAIQGSFSMEQYF,-,17,TRBJ2-7,-,TRBV21-1
TGCAGCGTTACACCCCCGGGACTAGCGGGAAACCCGAGCTCCTACGAGCAGTACTTC,CSVTPPGLAGNPSSYEQYF,TRBD2,19,TRBJ2-7,-,TRBV29-1
TGTGCCAGCAGGGCCCTGGGATCCCCCGAGCAGTACTTC,CASRALGSPEQYF,-,13,TRBJ2-7,-,TRBV2
TGTGCCAGTCGGACCCCCGAGGGGAGGGAGACCCAGTACTTC,CASRTPEGRETQYF,-,14,TRBJ2-5,-,TRBV6-1
TGTGCCAGCAGTTACTCCCGCGGTTTTCCCTACGAGCAGTACTTC,CASSYSRGFPYEQYF,-,15,TRBJ2-7,-,TRBV6-5
TGTGCCAGCAGTTTGTATTACAGGGGAAGTGACGAGCAGTACTTC,CASSLYYRGSDEQYF,TRBD1,15,TRBJ2-7,-,TRBV28
TGTGCCAGCTCCGGGGGTAATGAGCAGTTCTTC,CASSGGNEQFF,-,11,TRBJ2-1,-,TRBV18
TGCGCCAGCAGCCTCAGGAAGGACGAGCAGTACTTC,CASSLRKDEQYF,-,12,TRBJ2-7,-,TRBV5-1
TGTGCCAGCAGCTTAATCGGCCAAGAGACCCAGTACTTC,CASSLIGQETQYF,-,13,TRBJ2-5,-,TRBV7-2
TGTGCCAGCAGCGTAGGAACGGGACCCTACGAGCAGTACTTC,CASSVGTGPYEQYF,-,14,TRBJ2-7,once,TRBV9
TGTGCCAGCAGCCGGGGACAGGGAGAAAAACTGTTTTTT,CASSRGQGEKLFF,TRBD1,13,TRBJ1-4,-,TRBV7-9
TGTGCCACCAGCAGGTCTCTAGCGGGAGGGCCGGGCTACAATGAGCAGTTCTTC,CATSRSLAGGPGYNEQFF,TRBD2,18,TRBJ2-1,-,TRBV15
TGTGCCAGCTCACTGACAGGGGGCTCCTACGAGCAGTACTTC,CASSLTGGSYEQYF,TRBD1,14,TRBJ2-7,few,TRBV18
TGCGGGCCTAGCGAACTAAATGGACAGTTCTTC,CGPSELNGQFF,-,11,TRBJ2-1,-,TRBV20-1